These T cell receptor beta chains were read from a single sample in a study of cytomegalovirus exposure and HLA in healthy donors. Here immunoSEQ multiplex PCR was the method, and the copy in TCRdb shows in-frame clones only, minus some. The table has under 110,000 clones, around 80% seen once. The sequencing sample was made of PBMCs. Source of these receptors: a man in his fifties or sixties in good health and CMV-seronegative. Each CDR3 is given with its conserved first and last residue. The order of the fields is clone size, D gene, J gene, V gene, CDR3 DNA, CDR3 protein. The D gene is left open where the match is weak. Some rows mark clone size as missing; the rest say once, few, many or name a class of expanded clone.

>NA|NA|TRBJ2-2|TRBV7-3
TGTGCCAGCAGTCGACACAGAACAGAAGACACCGGGGAGCTGTTTTTT
CASSRHRTEDTGELFF
>NA|TRBD1|TRBJ1-2|TRBV4-2
TGTGCCAGCAGACCCGAACGTTCAACGACAGGGGAAACTGGTGGTGGCTACACCTTC
CASRPERSTTGETGGGYTF
>NA|NA|TRBJ1-2|TRBV6-5
TGTGCCAGCAGTTCAGGGCAGGGGCTTGGCTACACCTTC
CASSSGQGLGYTF
>NA|NA|TRBJ1-2|TRBV5-1
TGCGCCAGCAGCTTGGAAGGGGCGCTTGGTGGCTACACCTTC
CASSLEGALGGYTF
>NA|NA|TRBJ2-1|TRBV15
TGTGCCACCAGCACCTCCAGGTCCTACAATGAGCAGTTCTTC
CATSTSRSYNEQFF
>NA|TRBD1|TRBJ1-5|TRBV7-2
TGTGCCAGCAGCCCTGGACAGGGCAATCAGCCCCAGCATTTT
CASSPGQGNQPQHF
>NA|NA|TRBJ2-7|TRBV15
TGTGCCACCGGCCAGGGCAGGGACGAGCAGTACTTC
CATGQGRDEQYF
>NA|TRBD1|TRBJ1-2|TRBV9
TGTGCCAGCAGGGAGGGGACAGGGGGTTTCTATGGCTACACCTTC
CASREGTGGFYGYTF
>NA|NA|TRBJ1-5|TRBV4-3
TGCGCCAGCAGCCAAGAAGCTACGAATTATCAGCCCCAGCATTTT
CASSQEATNYQPQHF
>NA|NA|TRBJ2-1|TRBV5-1
TGCGCCAGCAGCCCCAGGGTGGGTCCCTACAATGAGCAGTTCTTC
CASSPRVGPYNEQFF
>NA|NA|TRBJ2-7|TRBV29-1
TGCAGCGTTGAATGGGGCAGAACCGAGCAGTACTTC
CSVEWGRTEQYF
>NA|TRBD1|TRBJ1-6|TRBV6-5
TGTGCCAGCACCCCGGGACAGTATAATTCACCCCTCCACTTT
CASTPGQYNSPLHF
>NA|NA|TRBJ2-2|TRBV30
TGTGCCTGGAGTGTGGGGGGCACCGGGGAGCTGTTTTTT
CAWSVGGTGELFF
>NA|TRBD1|TRBJ2-2|TRBV9
TGTGCCAGCAGCGCCCGGACAGGGGGCGGGGAGCTGTTTTTT
CASSARTGGGELFF
>few|NA|TRBJ1-2|TRBV4-1
TGCGCCAGCAGCCAAGACCATGGGCCAGGGGCCTCCTCCTATGGCTACACCTTC
CASSQDHGPGASSYGYTF
>NA|NA|TRBJ1-6|TRBV30
TGTGCCTGGAGTGTAAGGACAGCCAATAATTCACCCCTCCACTTT
CAWSVRTANNSPLHF
>NA|TRBD1|TRBJ1-6|TRBV4-3
TGCGCCAGCAGCCAAGATGGACGGGACAGTCCCCTCCACTTT
CASSQDGRDSPLHF
>NA|NA|TRBJ2-7|TRBV5-6
TGTGCCAGCAGCTTCCAGGGGCTGGGTACTAAGCAGTACTTC
CASSFQGLGTKQYF
>NA|NA|TRBJ1-3|TRBV7-2
TGTGCCAGCAGCTTACAGCCGGGGGTGGTTGGAAACACCATATATTTT
CASSLQPGVVGNTIYF
>NA|NA|TRBJ1-2|TRBV6-5
TGTGCCAGCGGAGGGACCGCTAACTATGGCTACACCTTC
CASGGTANYGYTF
>NA|TRBD2|TRBJ2-2|TRBV5-1
TGCGCCAGCAGCTTGAGGGCTAGCGGAGACACCGGGGAGCTGTTTTTT
CASSLRASGDTGELFF
>NA|NA|TRBJ1-6|TRBV7-2
TGTGCCAGCAGCTTAGAGGGGTTGGGGAATTCACCCCTCCACTTT
CASSLEGLGNSPLHF
>few|TRBD2|TRBJ2-5|TRBV9
TGTGCCAGCAGCTCGGGACTAGCGGGGGGAACCTCCGTGGAGACCCAGTACTTC
CASSSGLAGGTSVETQYF
>NA|NA|TRBJ1-3|TRBV5-1
TGCGCCAGCAGCCTAAGGGGGATCTCTGGAAACACCATATATTTT
CASSLRGISGNTIYF
>NA|TRBD1|TRBJ1-2|TRBV7-2
TGTGCCAGCAGTGACAGGGGGCCTGGCTATGGCTACACCTTC
CASSDRGPGYGYTF
>NA|NA|TRBJ1-6|TRBV6-5
TGTGCCAGCAGTTACTCGGTACAGAAAAATTCACCCCTCCACTTT
CASSYSVQKNSPLHF
>NA|NA|TRBJ1-1|TRBV7-7
TGTGCCAGCTCTCGGACTATGAACACTGAAGCTTTCTTT
CASSRTMNTEAFF
>NA|NA|TRBJ2-1|TRBV7-2
TGTGCCAGCAGCCCGAGCCTAGTGTACAATGAGCAGTTCTTC
CASSPSLVYNEQFF
>NA|TRBD2|TRBJ2-7|TRBV28
TGTGCCACTCGAGACGGGGGGGACTACGAGCAGTACTTC
CATRDGGDYEQYF
>NA|TRBD2|TRBJ2-3|TRBV25-1
TGTGCCAGCGGGACTAGCGGGGGGAGTGGTACGCAGTATTTT
CASGTSGGSGTQYF